Following are 31 T cell receptor beta chains from one sample sequenced in a study of blood T cell repertoires in COVID-19. Sequenced by immunoSEQ multiplex PCR; TCRdb stores in-frame clones only, minus some. The table has 180,000 or so clones, 70% to 90% seen once. Sequencing was done on a sample of peripheral blood. These receptors were collected from a man aged 55 to 69 with acute or convalescent COVID-19.

The rearrangement joins TRBV19 to TRBJ2-1, with D possibly being TRBD2 (5 bases). This CDR3 contains 12 residues. The germline V gene has CDR1 LNHDA and CDR2 SQIVND (reference sequence). Trimming pared 9 bases from V and 10 bases from J, leaving 16 bases between. CDR3 amino acids: CASGVGWREQFF. The CDR3 nucleotides read TGTGCCAGCGGGGTGGGGTGGAGGGAGCAGTTCTTC.

The chain recombines TRBV5-1 with TRBJ1-1, with TRBD1 matching 8 bases. This CDR3 contains 13 residues. V lost 4 bases, J lost 4 bases, and 3 bases stayed unmatched. The germline CDR1 and CDR2 sequences are SGHRS and YFSETQ. The CDR3 is CASSTGQGTEAFF. The CDR3 DNA reads TGCGCCAGCAGCACTGGACAGGGCACTGAAGCTTTCTTT.

The genes are TRBV29-1 and TRBJ1-2, with D hard to call. The germline V and J ends were trimmed by 4 bases and 7 bases, with 13 bases remaining between them. The germline CDR1 and CDR2 sequences are SQVTM and ANQGSEA. This CDR3 contains 12 residues. The CDR3 nucleotides read TGCAGCGTTGGCGGCGCGAAAGGTGGCTACACCTTC. This translates into CSVGGAKGGYTF.

The V call is TRBV30, the J call TRBJ2-7; 7 bases line up with TRBD1. Germline V lookup: CDR1 GTSNPN, CDR2 SVGIG (reference sequence). J gave up 3 bases and V 2 bases, and 4 bases lay outside the gene matches. The CDR3 totals 13 residues. The CDR3 DNA reads as TGTGCCTGGAGTAGGGGACAGAACTACGAGCAGTACTTC. This codes for CAWSRGQNYEQYF.

The CDR3: CASSRDFGTEAFF. The CDR3 nucleotides read TGTGCCAGCTCCCGGGACTTCGGGACTGAAGCTTTCTTT. The chain combines TRBV18 with TRBJ1-1, with D maybe TRBD1 (5 bases). V lost 6 bases to trimming and J lost 5 bases, with 13 bases between them. The CDR3 has 13 residues. Germline V lookup: CDR1 KGHSH, CDR2 LQKENI.

The rearrangement uses TRBV6-1 and TRBJ1-1, with D possibly TRBD1 on 6 matching bases. This CDR3 is built from 17 residues. Germline V gene data show CDR1 as MNHNS and CDR2 as SASEGT. Trimming took off 4 bases at V and 3 bases at J, with 21 bases between the two ends. The CDR3 DNA reads TGTGCCAGCAGTGGGCCTCACGGGGGGCTTAGTGACACTGAAGCTTTCTTT. It is translated as CASSGPHGGLSDTEAFF.

The chain combines TRBV6-5 with TRBJ2-6, with TRBD1 as a possible D gene (7 bases). Per germline, CDR1 MNHEY and CDR2 SVGAGI. Trimming left V 10 bases short and J 4 bases short, with 14 bases between. The CDR3 totals 14 residues. In DNA form, the CDR3 reads TGTGCCACCCTGCAGGGGGGAGGGGCCAACGTCCTGACTTTC. It codes for CATLQGGGANVLTF.

CDR3 nucleotides: TGTGCCAGTAGTGCTCGGTATGGCTACACCTTC. It codes for CASSARYGYTF. The J gene is TRBJ1-2, the V gene TRBV19; D ambiguous. The CDR3 is made up of 11 amino acids. Germline values: CDR1 LNHDA, CDR2 SQIVND (reference sequence). Trimming removed 5 bases at V and 5 bases at J, with 6 bases between.

The chain carries TRBV19 and TRBJ2-6; a possible D gene is TRBD2 (5 bases). The V and J ends lost 6 bases and 0 bases respectively, with 15 bases between them. The CDR3 has 17 amino acids. CDR1 is LNHDA, CDR2 SQIVND, per germline (reference sequence). As DNA, the CDR3 is TGTGCCAGTAGCCCCCGGGGTCCAATCTCTGGGGCCAACGTCCTGACTTTC. This encodes CASSPRGPISGANVLTF.

The V call is TRBV9, the J call TRBJ1-2; TRBD1 might be the D (5 bases). The CDR3 contains 13 residues. The V gene's germline CDR1 is SGDLS and CDR2 YYNGEE. V lost 3 bases and J 8 bases, leaving 14 bases between the germline ends. The CDR3 DNA is TGTGCCAGCAGCGCAGGACATTCGAGAGGCTACACCTTC. This translates into CASSAGHSRGYTF.

V usage is TRBV25-1 and J usage is TRBJ1-6, with 11 positions matching TRBD1. Germline V gene lookup returns CDR1 MGHDK and CDR2 SYGVNS. The trim removed 7 bases at V and 10 bases at J, leaving 3 bases unmatched. The CDR3 runs 13 residues. The CDR3 DNA reads as TGTGCCAGCACCGGGACAGGGGGATCACCCCTCCACTTT. As protein: CASTGTGGSPLHF. Supplemented by reference TRBV25-1 and TRBJ1-6, the full variable domain reads EADIYQTPRYLVIGTGKKITLECSQTMGHDKMYWYQQDPGMELHLIHYSYGVNSTEKGDLSSESTVSRIRTEHFPLTLESARPSHTSQYLCASTGTGGSPLHFGNGTRLTVT.

The genes are TRBV5-4 and TRBJ2-7, with D possibly matching TRBD2 (7 bases). The ends were cut back, 6 bases at V and 2 bases at J, with 21 bases in the middle. CDR1 SGHNT and CDR2 YYREEE come from the germline V gene (reference sequence). The CDR3 is 16 amino acids. In DNA, the CDR3 is TGTGCCAGCACTAATGGGGGGGGGCAATCGGCCTACGAGCAGTACTTC. Residues: CASTNGGGQSAYEQYF.

The chain combines TRBV3-1 (or the pseudogene TRBV3-2) with TRBJ2-1; 8 bases line up with TRBD2. The J segment lost 14 bases and the V segment lost 1 base, leaving 10 bases of the junction unmatched. This CDR3 region has 14 residues. Germline CDR1 and CDR2: LGHDT and YNNKEL (reference sequence). This CDR3 is CASSQGGSGNWKFF. The CDR3 bases are TGTGCCAGCAGCCAAGGGGGTAGCGGGAACTGGAAGTTCTTC.

The chain uses TRBV9 and TRBJ2-7; the match to TRBD2 covers 7 bases. Losses at the gene ends were 0 bases for V and 6 bases for J; bases not matched to a gene: 6. Per germline, CDR1 SGDLS and CDR2 YYNGEE. This CDR3 contains 14 residues. The CDR3 is CASSVVGGSAEQYF. CDR3 bases: TGTGCCAGCAGCGTAGTGGGCGGGAGCGCCGAGCAGTACTTC.

The chain employs TRBV2 and TRBJ1-4; 7 bases map to TRBD1. CDR3 length: 15 residues. Per the germline V gene, CDR1 is SNHLY and CDR2 is FYNNEI. The junction had 3 bases not matched to a gene; V was cut back by 4 bases and J by 1 base. In DNA form, the CDR3 reads TGTGCCAGCAGTGCAAGGGGGCGAACTAATGAAAAACTGTTTTTT. Encoded protein: CASSARGRTNEKLFF.

The rearrangement uses TRBV2 and TRBJ2-5; 8 nucleotides agree with TRBD2. Germline V lookup: CDR1 SNHLY, CDR2 FYNNEI. This CDR3 comprises 15 residues. Losses at the gene ends were 7 bases for V and 4 bases for J; bases not matched to a gene: 11. Here the CDR3 DNA reads TGTGCCAGCACCTCCGACGGGAGGGAGGGAGAGACCCAGTACTTC. Protein product: CASTSDGREGETQYF.

This clone appeared a single time. The CDR3 nucleotides are TGTGCCAGTACCTCTGGTCCCAGGGGGCAGGGTCAGCCCCAGCATTTT. It codes for CASTSGPRGQGQPQHF. J is TRBJ1-5 and V is TRBV19, with TRBD1 identical over 8 bases. Losses at the gene ends were 7 bases for V and 6 bases for J; bases not matched to a gene: 14. CDR3 length equals 16 residues. The germline gives CDR1 LNHDA, CDR2 SQIVND (reference sequence).

This clone was seen at least ten times. The chain recombines TRBV6-5 with TRBJ2-7; D gene unclear. This CDR3 spans 15 amino acids. Germline V CDR1 and CDR2: MNHEY, SVGAGI. V was trimmed by 5 bases and J by 0 bases, leaving 14 bases between them. As DNA, the CDR3 is TGTGCCAGCAGTCGCTCAGACAAGAGCTCCTACGAGCAGTACTTC. Translating it yields CASSRSDKSSYEQYF.

The V gene is TRBV19, the J gene TRBJ2-7; D may be TRBD1 (6 bases). Germline-derived CDR1 and CDR2 are LNHDA and SQIVND (reference sequence). Trimming took off 1 base at V and 2 bases at J, with 9 bases between the two ends. This CDR3 has 14 residues. The CDR3 nucleotides read TGTGCCAGTAGTATAGTAGGGACAACCTACGAGCAGTACTTC. Translation: CASSIVGTTYEQYF.

The chain uses TRBV6-5 and TRBJ2-1, with a weak D call TRBD1 (5 bases). V shed 9 bases and J shed 2 bases, with 17 bases lying between them. The CDR3 is 15 amino acids. CDR1 is MNHEY and CDR2 is SVGAGI in the germline V gene. CDR3 sequence: CASLGLSRTYNEQFF. In DNA form, the CDR3 reads TGTGCCAGTCTGGGGCTATCTAGGACCTACAATGAGCAGTTCTTC.

Here the CDR3 DNA reads TGCGCCAGCACCAGCGGGAGCTCCTACAATGAGCAGTTCTTC. Amino acid sequence: CASTSGSSYNEQFF. The genes are TRBV5-1 and TRBJ2-1; 8 nucleotides agree with TRBD2. CDR3 length: 14 residues. Germline CDR1 is SGHRS and CDR2 is YFSETQ. J lost 0 bases, V lost 6 bases, and 2 bases had no gene match.

A note on this clone: Germline is not matched at one junction end, which may reflect a read error. V usage is TRBV28 and J usage is TRBJ1-5; 9 nucleotides align to TRBD1. Per the germline V gene, CDR1 is MDHEN and CDR2 is SYDVKM. This CDR3 contains 15 residues. This CDR3 reads CASSLVTGGKQPQHF. The CDR3 bases are TGTGCCAGCAGCCTCGTCACAGGGGGCAAACAGCCCCAGCATTTT.

The chain combines TRBV2 with TRBJ1-2, with TRBD1 matching 9 bases. Losses at the gene ends were 8 bases for V and 6 bases for J; bases not matched to a gene: 10. CDR3 size: 14 residues. Germline CDR1 SNHLY, CDR2 FYNNEI. CDR3 DNA: TGTGCCAGCTCCCGGGACAGGGCGGTTAATGGCTACACCTTC. This codes for CASSRDRAVNGYTF.

In nucleotides, the CDR3 is TGTGCTAGTGGTTTGGACCTGGGACTAGCGGGCCCCGCCGAGCAGTACTTC. It specifies CASGLDLGLAGPAEQYF. The V and J genes are TRBV12-5 and TRBJ2-7; 12 bases match TRBD2. The CDR3 totals 17 residues. After removal of 1 base from V and 6 bases from J, the junction contained 10 bases not matched to a gene. Germline V lookup: CDR1 LGHNT, CDR2 FRNRAP.

CDR3 nucleotides: TGTGCCAGCAGTCCGGGGAGCACCGTTACACAAGAGACCCAGTACTTC. Translating gives CASSPGSTVTQETQYF. This chain connects TRBV28 to TRBJ2-5; D possibly corresponds to TRBD2 (5 bases). Trimming removed 5 bases from V and 2 bases from J, with 18 bases in between. Germline V gene data show CDR1 as MDHEN and CDR2 as SYDVKM. This CDR3 is built from 16 residues.

This clone is termed medium-sized. The rearrangement uses TRBV6-5 and TRBJ2-7, with D possibly matching TRBD2 (5 bases). With 0 bases removed from V and 2 bases from J, the gap between germline ends came to 14 bases. Germline loops: CDR1 MNHEY, CDR2 SVGAGI. The CDR3 totals 16 residues. The CDR3 sequence is CASSYSIPDGAYEQYF. CDR3 bases: TGTGCCAGCAGTTACTCGATACCGGACGGGGCCTACGAGCAGTACTTC.

The rearrangement joins TRBV3-1 (or the pseudogene TRBV3-2) to TRBJ2-2; 13 positions match TRBD2. Looked up from germline, CDR1 is LGHDT and CDR2 is YNNKEL (reference sequence). The length of the CDR3 is 16 residues. V was pared by 4 bases and J by 1 base, with 0 bases of the junction left unmatched. Here the CDR3 DNA reads TGTGCCAGCAGCCGACTAGCGGGAGGGAACACCGGGGAGCTGTTTTTT. Translated, it gives CASSRLAGGNTGELFF.

The chain couples TRBV2 to TRBJ2-6, with a possible D match to TRBD2 (6 bases). CDR3 length equals 13 residues. Germline CDR1 SNHLY, CDR2 FYNNEI. The V end lost 10 bases, the J end lost 9 bases, and 16 bases lay between the germline ends. This chain's CDR3 is CATRRESINVLTF. The CDR3 nucleotides are TGTGCCACCCGGAGGGAGAGTATCAACGTCCTGACTTTC.

The CDR3 nucleotides are TGTGCCAGCTCACCAACGGGCACAGGGGAGTACTATGGCTACACCTTC. Its protein product is CASSPTGTGEYYGYTF. This chain joins TRBV18 and TRBJ1-2, with 7 positions matching TRBD1. The V and J ends lost 2 bases and 3 bases, in that order; junction bases with no gene match: 9. The CDR3 spans 16 residues. Germline V gene lookup returns CDR1 KGHSH and CDR2 LQKENI. The whole variable domain, filled in from reference TRBV18 and TRBJ1-2, reads NAGVMQNPRHLVRRRGQEARLRCSPMKGHSHVYWYRQLPEEGLKFMVYLQKENIIDESGMPKERFSAEFPKEGPSILRIQQVVRGDSAAYFCASSPTGTGEYYGYTFGSGTRLTVV.

V gene TRBV2 combines with J gene TRBJ1-5, with a possible D match to TRBD1 (6 bases). CDR1 is SNHLY, CDR2 FYNNEI, per germline. The V and J ends lost 5 bases and 6 bases respectively, with 14 bases between them. The CDR3 length is 14 residues. The CDR3 loop is CASSPDRLGQPQHF. For the CDR3, the DNA is TGTGCCAGCAGTCCAGACAGGTTAGGTCAGCCCCAGCATTTT.

The chain couples TRBV9 to TRBJ2-1; 8 nucleotides align to TRBD1. CDR1 and CDR2 (germline): SGDLS, YYNGEE. There are 15 residues in the CDR3. The V segment lost 4 bases and the J segment 5 bases; nucleotides outside the gene matches: 8. The CDR3 protein is CASSHPWTGNNEQFF. CDR3 nucleotides: TGTGCCAGCAGCCACCCCTGGACAGGGAACAATGAGCAGTTCTTC.